Sequencing of this T cell receptor (beta chain) was carried out in a study of shared clonotypes between healthy human individuals. Regarding the study as a whole: Clonotype sharing levels among donors were expected to vary with sequencing depth.

This clone was seen at least ten times. Its antigen is not known. Data came from immunoSEQ multiplex PCR; TCRdb stores just in-frame clones and leaves some out. The sample consists of over 850,000 clones, 78% of them appearing once. Germline loops: CDR1 MNHNY, CDR2 SVGAGI (reference sequence). V lost 7 bases and J lost 1, with 4 bases in between. The CDR3 totals 11 residues. Sequenced input: memory CD4+ T cells from PBMCs. Described subset: CD45RA-negative fraction. The receptor was isolated from a young man in good health. Some clones in this sample may be carry-over from other donors' samples. The V gene is TRBV6-6, the J gene TRBJ1-1; D uncertain. The CDR3 nucleotides are TGTGCCAGCAAGACGAACACTGAAGCTTTCTTT. Encoded protein: CASKTNTEAFF.